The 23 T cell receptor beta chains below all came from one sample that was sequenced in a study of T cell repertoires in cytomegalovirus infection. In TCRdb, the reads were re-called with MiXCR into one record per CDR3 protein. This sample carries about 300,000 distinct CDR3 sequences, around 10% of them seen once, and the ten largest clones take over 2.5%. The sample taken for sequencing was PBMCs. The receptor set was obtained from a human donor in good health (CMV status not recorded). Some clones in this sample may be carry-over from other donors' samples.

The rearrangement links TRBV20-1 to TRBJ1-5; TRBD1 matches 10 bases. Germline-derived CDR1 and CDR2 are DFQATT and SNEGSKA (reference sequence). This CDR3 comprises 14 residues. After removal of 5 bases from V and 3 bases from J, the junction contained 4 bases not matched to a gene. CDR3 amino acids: CSAGQGGNNQPQHF. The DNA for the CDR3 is TGCAGTGCTGGACAGGGGGGTAACAATCAGCCCCAGCATTTT.

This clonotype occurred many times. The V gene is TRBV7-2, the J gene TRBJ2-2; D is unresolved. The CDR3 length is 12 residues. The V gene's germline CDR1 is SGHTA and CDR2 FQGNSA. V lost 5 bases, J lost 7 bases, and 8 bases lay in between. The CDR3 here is CASSPLVGELFF. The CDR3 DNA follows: TGTGCCAGCAGCCCCCTGGTCGGGGAGCTGTTTTTT.

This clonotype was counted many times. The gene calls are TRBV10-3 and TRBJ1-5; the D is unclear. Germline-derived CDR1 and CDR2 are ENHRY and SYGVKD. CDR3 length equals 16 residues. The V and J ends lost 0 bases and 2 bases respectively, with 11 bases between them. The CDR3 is CAISESPRSGNQPQHF. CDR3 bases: TGTGCCATCAGTGAGTCGCCCAGGTCGGGCAATCAGCCCCAGCATTTT.

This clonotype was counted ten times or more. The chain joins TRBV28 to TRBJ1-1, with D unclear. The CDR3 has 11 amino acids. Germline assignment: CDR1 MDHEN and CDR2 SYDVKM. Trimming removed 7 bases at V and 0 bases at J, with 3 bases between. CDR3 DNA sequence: TGTGCCAGCACCCTGAACACTGAAGCTTTCTTT. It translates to CASTLNTEAFF.

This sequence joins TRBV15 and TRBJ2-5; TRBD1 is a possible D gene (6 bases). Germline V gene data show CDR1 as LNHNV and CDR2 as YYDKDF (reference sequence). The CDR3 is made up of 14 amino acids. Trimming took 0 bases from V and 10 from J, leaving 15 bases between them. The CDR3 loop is CATSREGAGVDQYF. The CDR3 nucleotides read TGTGCCACCAGCAGAGAAGGTGCAGGGGTTGACCAGTACTTC.

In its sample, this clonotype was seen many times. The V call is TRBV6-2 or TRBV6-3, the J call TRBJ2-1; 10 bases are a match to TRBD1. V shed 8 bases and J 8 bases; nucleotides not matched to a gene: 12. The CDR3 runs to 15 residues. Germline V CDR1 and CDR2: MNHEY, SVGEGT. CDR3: CASGGSGTGEDEQFF. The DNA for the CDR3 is TGTGCCAGCGGGGGATCCGGGACAGGGGAAGATGAGCAGTTCTTC.

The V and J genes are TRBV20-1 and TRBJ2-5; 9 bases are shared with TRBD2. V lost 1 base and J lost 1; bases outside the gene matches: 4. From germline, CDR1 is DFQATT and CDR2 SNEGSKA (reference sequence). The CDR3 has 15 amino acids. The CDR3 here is CSARVGTSPQETQYF. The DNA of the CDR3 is TGCAGTGCTAGAGTAGGGACTAGCCCCCAAGAGACCCAGTACTTC.

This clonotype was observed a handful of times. The CDR3 sequence is CSVERLRGNTGELFF. CDR3 sequence (DNA): TGCAGCGTTGAAAGACTAAGGGGAAACACCGGGGAGCTGTTTTTT. V usage is TRBV29-1 and J usage is TRBJ2-2, with D perhaps given as TRBD1 or TRBD2 (5 bases each). Trimming removed 2 bases at V and 2 bases at J, with 12 bases between. This CDR3 has 15 residues. Germline CDR1 reads SQVTM; CDR2 reads ANQGSEA.

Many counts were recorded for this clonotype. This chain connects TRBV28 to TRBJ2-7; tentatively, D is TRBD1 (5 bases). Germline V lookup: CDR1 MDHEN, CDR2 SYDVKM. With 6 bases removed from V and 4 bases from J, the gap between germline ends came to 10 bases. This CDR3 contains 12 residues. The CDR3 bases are TGTGCCAGCAGCCATAGGGGTTACGAGCAGTACGTC. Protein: CASSHRGYEQYV.

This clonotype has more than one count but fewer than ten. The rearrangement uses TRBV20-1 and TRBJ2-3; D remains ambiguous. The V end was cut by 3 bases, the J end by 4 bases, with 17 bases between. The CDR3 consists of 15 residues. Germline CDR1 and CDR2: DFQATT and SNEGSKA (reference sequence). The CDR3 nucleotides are TGCAGTGCTAGGGGAATGGGGAATAGGGCAGATACGCAGTATTTT. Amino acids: CSARGMGNRADTQYF.

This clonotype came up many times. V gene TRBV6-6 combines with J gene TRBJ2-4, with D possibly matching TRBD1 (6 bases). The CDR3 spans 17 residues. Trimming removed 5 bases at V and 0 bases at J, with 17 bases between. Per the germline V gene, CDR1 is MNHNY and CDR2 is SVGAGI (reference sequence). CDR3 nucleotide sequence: TGTGCCAGCAGTCATACAGGGAATTGGGGAGCCAAAAACATTCAGTACTTC. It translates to CASSHTGNWGAKNIQYF.

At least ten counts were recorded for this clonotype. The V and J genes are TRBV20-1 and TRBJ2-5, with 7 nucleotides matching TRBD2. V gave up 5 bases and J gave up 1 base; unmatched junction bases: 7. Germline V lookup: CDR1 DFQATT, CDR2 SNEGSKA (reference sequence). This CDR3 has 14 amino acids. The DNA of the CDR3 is TGCAGTGCTGGGCGGGCTAGCGGCCAAGAGACCCAGTACTTC. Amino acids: CSAGRASGQETQYF.

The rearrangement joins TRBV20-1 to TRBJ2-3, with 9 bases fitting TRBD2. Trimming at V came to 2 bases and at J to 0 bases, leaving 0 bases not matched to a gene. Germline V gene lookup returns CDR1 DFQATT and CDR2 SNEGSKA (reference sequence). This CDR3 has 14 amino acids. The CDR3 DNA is TGCAGTGCTAGACTAGCGGGGAGCACAGATACGCAGTATTTT. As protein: CSARLAGSTDTQYF.

The DNA of the CDR3 is TGTGCCAGCAGTTTGTGGACTAACGTTGAGCAGTTCTTC. Its translation: CASSLWTNVEQFF. The chain has TRBV27 and TRBJ2-1, with a possible D match to TRBD2 (6 bases). The CDR3 consists of 13 residues. Germline assignment: CDR1 MNHEY and CDR2 SMNVEV (reference sequence). Trimming removed 3 bases at V and 9 bases at J, with 12 bases between.

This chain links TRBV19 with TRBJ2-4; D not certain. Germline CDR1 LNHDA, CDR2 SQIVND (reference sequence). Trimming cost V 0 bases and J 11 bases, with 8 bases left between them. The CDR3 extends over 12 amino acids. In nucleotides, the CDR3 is TGTGCCAGTAGTATAGAGGGTTCCCTTCAGTACTTC. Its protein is CASSIEGSLQYF. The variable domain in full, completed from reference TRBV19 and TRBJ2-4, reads DGGITQSPKYLFRKEGQNVTLSCEQNLNHDAMYWYRQDPGQGLRLIYYSQIVNDFQKGDIAEGYSVSREKKESFPLTVTSAQKNPTAFYLCASSIEGSLQYFGAGTRLSVL.

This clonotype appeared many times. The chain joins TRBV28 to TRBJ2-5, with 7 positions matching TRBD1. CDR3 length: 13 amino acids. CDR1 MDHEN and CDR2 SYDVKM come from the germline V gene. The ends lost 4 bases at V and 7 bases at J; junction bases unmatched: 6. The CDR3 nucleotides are TGTGCCAGCAGTTCCGACAGGGCATCGACCCAGTACTTC. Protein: CASSSDRASTQYF. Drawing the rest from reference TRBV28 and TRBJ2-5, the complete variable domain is DVKVTQSSRYLVKRTGEKVFLECVQDMDHENMFWYRQDPGLGLRLIYFSYDVKMKEKGDIPEGYSVSREKKERFSLILESASTNQTSMYLCASSSDRASTQYFGPGTRLLVL.

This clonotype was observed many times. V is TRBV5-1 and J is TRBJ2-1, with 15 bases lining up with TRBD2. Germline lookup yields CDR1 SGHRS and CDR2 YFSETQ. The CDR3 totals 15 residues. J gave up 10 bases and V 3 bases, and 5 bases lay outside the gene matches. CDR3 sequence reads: CASSSPGLAGGEQFF. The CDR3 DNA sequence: TGCGCCAGCAGCTCTCCGGGACTAGCGGGGGGCGAGCAGTTCTTC.

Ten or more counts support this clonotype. CDR3 residues: CSARDQGWTGGLPDTQYF. CDR3 DNA sequence: TGCAGTGCTAGAGATCAAGGCTGGACGGGGGGCCTTCCAGATACGCAGTATTTT. The chain uses TRBV20-1 and TRBJ2-3, with a possible D match to TRBD2 (7 bases). The V end lost 0 bases, the J end lost 4 bases, and 23 bases lay between the germline ends. Per germline, CDR1 DFQATT and CDR2 SNEGSKA (reference sequence). CDR3 length: 18 residues.

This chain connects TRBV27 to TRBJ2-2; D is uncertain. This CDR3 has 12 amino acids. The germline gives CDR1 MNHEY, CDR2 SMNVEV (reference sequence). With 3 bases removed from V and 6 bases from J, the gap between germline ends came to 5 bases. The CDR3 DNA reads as TGTGCCAGCAGTTTTCATTCCGGGGAGCTGTTTTTT. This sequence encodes CASSFHSGELFF.

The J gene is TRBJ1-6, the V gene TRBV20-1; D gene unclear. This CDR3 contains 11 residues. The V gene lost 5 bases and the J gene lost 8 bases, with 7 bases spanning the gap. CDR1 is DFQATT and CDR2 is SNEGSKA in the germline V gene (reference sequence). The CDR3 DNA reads TGCAGTGCTTCTGGTGATTCACCCCTCCACTTT. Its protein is CSASGDSPLHF.

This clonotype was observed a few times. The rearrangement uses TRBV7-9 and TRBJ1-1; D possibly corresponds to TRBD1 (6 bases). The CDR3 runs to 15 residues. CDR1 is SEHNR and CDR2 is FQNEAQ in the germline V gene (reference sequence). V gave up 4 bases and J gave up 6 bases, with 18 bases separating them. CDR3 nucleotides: TGTGCCAGCAGCTCGTACGAACAGGGTTCCCCTGAAGCTTTCTTT. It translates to CASSSYEQGSPEAFF.

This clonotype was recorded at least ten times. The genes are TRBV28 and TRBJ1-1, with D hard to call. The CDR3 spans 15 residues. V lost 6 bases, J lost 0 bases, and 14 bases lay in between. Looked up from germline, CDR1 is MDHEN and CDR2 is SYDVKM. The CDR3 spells CASSAPVGMNTEAFF. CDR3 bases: TGTGCCAGCAGCGCCCCGGTAGGGATGAACACTGAAGCTTTCTTT.

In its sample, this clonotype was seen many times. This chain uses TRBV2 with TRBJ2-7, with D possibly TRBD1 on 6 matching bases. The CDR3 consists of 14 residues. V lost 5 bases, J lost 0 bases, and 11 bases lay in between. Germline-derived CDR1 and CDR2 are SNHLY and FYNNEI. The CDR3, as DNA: TGTGCCAGCAGTAATCCAGGGGACTCCTACGAGCAGTACTTC. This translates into CASSNPGDSYEQYF.